This paragraph covers one T cell receptor beta chain sequence. This clone was counted a single time. Its antigen is unknown. No base-level quality is on record; no much larger clone is a single base apart. This specimen's time point label, per the study, means: baseline, week 1 (first vaccination visit). The sample's treatment or condition label is to be understood as: pre-vaccination baseline after standard-of-care therapy. Newly diagnosed WHO grade 3 or 4 IDH1-mutant astrocytomas showing loss of nuclear ATRX were present in the donors. The samples were drawn from NOA16, a multicentre, single-arm, open-label phase I trial in Germany that tested a mutant IDH1 peptide vaccine in humans for the first time. Visit V03 blood draws served as the baseline sample for immunogenicity testing. Genomic DNA for TCRB sequencing was extracted from EDTA blood using the DNeasy Blood and Tissue Kit. The library was prepared using the immunoSEQ multiplex PCR assay. Following the manufacturer's protocol, the hsTCRB Kit was used to amplify rearranged TCR beta chain sequences. An Illumina MiSeq was used to sequence the TCRB libraries. From the authors' description of their analysis: Demultiplexing, trimming and gene mapping were performed with the kit vendor's proprietary platform. TCRdb holds this immuneACCESS table with in-frame rearrangements only. Some clones are missing; in checked studies, unresolved V genes explain under half, and the rest has no known cause. V, J and clone size are those of that table, while D and trimming were read from the DNA. In this sample the table shows 85,000 to 100,000 clones, about 80% of which occur a single time. Clones ranked in the top ten supply less than 8.5% of the sample.

The data stem from a study of a mutant IDH1 vaccine in newly diagnosed glioma (TCRdb year 2021). As for the study more broadly: Of the roughly 34 treated patients, around 62% were male and 37.5% were female, and a mean age of roughly 37 years was recorded. Longitudinal TCRB deep sequencing was performed for roughly 24 treated patients wherever samples were available for exploratory analyses. Before enrollment, most patients had been given radiochemotherapy with temozolomide as standard therapy, while the rest had received either radiotherapy alone or temozolomide alone. Peripheral blood was drawn at six visits: V03 (baseline), V05, V07, V10, V12 and V13.

The CDR3 contains 17 residues, cysteine and phenylalanine counted. Only the CDR3 DNA is retained, 51 bases long and in frame from the first base. A distance of 21 bases separates the germline ends of V and J, which lose 5 bases and 2 bases respectively. Sequences SGHTA (CDR1) and FQGNSA (CDR2) are obtained from the germline V gene. The investigation overall reported the following: Changes in the top peripheral T cell clonotypes picked up by TCRB sequencing did not appear to be linked to pseudoprogression. PBMC samples for TCRB deep sequencing were selected based on availability. The authors stated that sample limitations prevented analyses of patient blood samples from being reproduced. Across multiple MHC alleles, vaccine-induced immune responses were seen in more than 90% of patients.

Recombination joined TRBV7-2 with TRBJ2-5; the D gene cannot be resolved beyond TRBD1 or TRBD2, each matching 6 bases. The sample in question was PBMCs, obtained from a glioma patient treated with radiotherapy, temozolomide or both. The source is a man between 35 and 55 years old with glioma. In nucleotides, the sequence is TGTGCCAGCAGCGGAATGGTTACGGGGGCCAAACAAGAGACCCAGTACTTC. The encoded protein is CASSGMVTGAKQETQYF.